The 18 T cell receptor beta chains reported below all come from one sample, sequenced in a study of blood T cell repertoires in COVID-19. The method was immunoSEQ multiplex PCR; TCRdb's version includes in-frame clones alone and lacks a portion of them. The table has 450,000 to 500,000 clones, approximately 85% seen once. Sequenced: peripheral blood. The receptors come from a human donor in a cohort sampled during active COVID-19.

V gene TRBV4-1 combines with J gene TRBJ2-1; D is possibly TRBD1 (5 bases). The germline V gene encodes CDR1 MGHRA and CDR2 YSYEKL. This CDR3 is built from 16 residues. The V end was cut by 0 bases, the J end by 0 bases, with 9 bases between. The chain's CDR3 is CASSQDRQGSYNEQFF. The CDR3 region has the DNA TGCGCCAGCAGCCAAGATAGGCAGGGCTCCTACAATGAGCAGTTCTTC.

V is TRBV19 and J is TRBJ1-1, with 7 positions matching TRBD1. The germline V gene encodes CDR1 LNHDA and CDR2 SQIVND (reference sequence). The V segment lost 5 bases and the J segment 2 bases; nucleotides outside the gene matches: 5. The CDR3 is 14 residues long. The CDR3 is CASSWGQTNTEAFF. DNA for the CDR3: TGTGCCAGTAGTTGGGGACAGACAAACACTGAAGCTTTCTTT.

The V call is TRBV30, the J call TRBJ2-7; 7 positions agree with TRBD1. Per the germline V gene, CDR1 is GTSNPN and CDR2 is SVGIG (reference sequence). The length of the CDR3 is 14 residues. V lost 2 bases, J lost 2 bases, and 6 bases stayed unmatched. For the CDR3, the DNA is TGTGCCTGGAGTCCCGGGACAGTTCCCTACGAGCAGTACTTC. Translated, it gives CAWSPGTVPYEQYF.

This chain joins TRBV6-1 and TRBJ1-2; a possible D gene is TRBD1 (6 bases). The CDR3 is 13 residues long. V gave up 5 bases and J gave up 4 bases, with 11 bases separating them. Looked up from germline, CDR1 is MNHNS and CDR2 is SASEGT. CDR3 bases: TGTGCCAGCAGTCAAACGGACAGCTATGGCTACACCTTC. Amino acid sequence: CASSQTDSYGYTF.

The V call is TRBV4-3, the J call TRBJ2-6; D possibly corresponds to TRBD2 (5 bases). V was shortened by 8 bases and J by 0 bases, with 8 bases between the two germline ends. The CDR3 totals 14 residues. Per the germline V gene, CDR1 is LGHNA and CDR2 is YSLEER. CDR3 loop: CASSRGSGANVLTF. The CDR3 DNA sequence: TGCGCCAGCTCCCGGGGCTCTGGGGCCAACGTCCTGACTTTC.

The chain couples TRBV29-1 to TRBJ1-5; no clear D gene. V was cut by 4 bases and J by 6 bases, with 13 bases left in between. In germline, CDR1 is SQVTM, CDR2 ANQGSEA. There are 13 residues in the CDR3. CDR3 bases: TGCAGCGTTGGTAAAGGAGACGGTCAGCCCCAGCATTTT. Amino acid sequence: CSVGKGDGQPQHF. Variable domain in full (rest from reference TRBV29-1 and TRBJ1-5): SAVISQKPSRDICQRGTSLTIQCQVDSQVTMMFWYRQQPGQSLTLIATANQGSEATYESGFVIDKFPISRPNLTFSTLTVSNMSPEDSSIYLCSVGKGDGQPQHFGDGTRLSIL.

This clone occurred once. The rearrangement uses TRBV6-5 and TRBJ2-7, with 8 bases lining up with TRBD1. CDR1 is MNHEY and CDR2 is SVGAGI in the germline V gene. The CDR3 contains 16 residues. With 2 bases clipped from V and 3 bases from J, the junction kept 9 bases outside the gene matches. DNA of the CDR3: TGTGCCAGCAGTTACCTGGGGACAGGTTCGAACTACGAGCAGTACTTC. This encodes CASSYLGTGSNYEQYF.

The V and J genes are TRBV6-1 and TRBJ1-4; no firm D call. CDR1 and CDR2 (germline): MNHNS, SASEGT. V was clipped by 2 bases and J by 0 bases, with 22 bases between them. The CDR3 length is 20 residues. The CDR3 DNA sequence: TGTGCCAGCAGTGAATACGGGGTATTGAGGGCTGCTGCAACTAATGAAAAACTGTTTTTT. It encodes CASSEYGVLRAAATNEKLFF.

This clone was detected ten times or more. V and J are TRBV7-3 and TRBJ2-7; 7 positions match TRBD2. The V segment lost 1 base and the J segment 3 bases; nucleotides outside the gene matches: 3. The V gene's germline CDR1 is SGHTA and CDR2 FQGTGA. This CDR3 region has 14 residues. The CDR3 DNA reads TGTGCCAGCAGCTTAAGATCTAGCGGCTACGAGCAGTACTTC. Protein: CASSLRSSGYEQYF.

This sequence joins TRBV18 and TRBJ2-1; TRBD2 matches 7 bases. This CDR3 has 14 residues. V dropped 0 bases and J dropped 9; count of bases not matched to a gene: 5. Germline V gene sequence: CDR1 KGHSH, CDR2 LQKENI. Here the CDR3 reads CASSPPGGLGEQFF. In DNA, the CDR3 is TGTGCCAGCTCACCACCGGGGGGGTTGGGTGAGCAGTTCTTC.

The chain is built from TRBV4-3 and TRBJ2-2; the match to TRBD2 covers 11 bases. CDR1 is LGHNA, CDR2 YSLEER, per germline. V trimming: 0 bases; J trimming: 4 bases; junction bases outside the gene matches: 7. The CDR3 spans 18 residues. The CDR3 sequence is CASSQDTTSGIPTGELFF. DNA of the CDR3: TGCGCCAGCAGCCAAGATACGACTAGCGGGATCCCCACCGGGGAGCTGTTTTTT.

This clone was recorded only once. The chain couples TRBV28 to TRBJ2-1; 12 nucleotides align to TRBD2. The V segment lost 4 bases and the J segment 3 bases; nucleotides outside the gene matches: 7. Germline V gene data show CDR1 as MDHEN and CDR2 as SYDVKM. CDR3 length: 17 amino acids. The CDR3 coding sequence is TGTGCCAGCAGTTCCTGGACTAGCGGGGATTACTACAATGAGCAGTTCTTC. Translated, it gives CASSSWTSGDYYNEQFF. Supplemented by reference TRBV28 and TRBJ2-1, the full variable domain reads DVKVTQSSRYLVKRTGEKVFLECVQDMDHENMFWYRQDPGLGLRLIYFSYDVKMKEKGDIPEGYSVSREKKERFSLILESASTNQTSMYLCASSSWTSGDYYNEQFFGPGTRLTVL.

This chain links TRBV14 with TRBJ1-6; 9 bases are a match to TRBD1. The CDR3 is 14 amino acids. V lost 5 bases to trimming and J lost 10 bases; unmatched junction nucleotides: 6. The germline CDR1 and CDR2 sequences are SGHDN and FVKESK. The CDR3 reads CASSAGTGISPLHF. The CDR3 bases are TGTGCCAGCAGCGCCGGGACAGGGATCTCACCCCTCCACTTT.

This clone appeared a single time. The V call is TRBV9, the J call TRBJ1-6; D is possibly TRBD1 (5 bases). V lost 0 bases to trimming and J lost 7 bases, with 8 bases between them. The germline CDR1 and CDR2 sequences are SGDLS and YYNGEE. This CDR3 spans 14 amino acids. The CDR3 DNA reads TGTGCCAGCAGCGTAGAGGGGTTCAATTCACCCCTCCACTTT. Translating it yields CASSVEGFNSPLHF.

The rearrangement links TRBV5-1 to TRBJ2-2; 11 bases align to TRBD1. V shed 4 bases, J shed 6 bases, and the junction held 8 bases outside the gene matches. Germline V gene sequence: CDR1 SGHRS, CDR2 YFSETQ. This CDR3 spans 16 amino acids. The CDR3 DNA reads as TGCGCCAGCAGCCCTAAGGGACAGGGGGTATCCGGGGAGCTGTTTTTT. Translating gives CASSPKGQGVSGELFF.

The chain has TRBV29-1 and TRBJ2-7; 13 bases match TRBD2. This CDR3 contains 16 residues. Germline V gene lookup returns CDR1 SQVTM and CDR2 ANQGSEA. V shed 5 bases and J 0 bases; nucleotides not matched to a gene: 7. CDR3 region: CSVRTSGSSPSYEQYF. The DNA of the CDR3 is TGCAGCGTTCGGACTAGCGGGAGCTCCCCCTCCTACGAGCAGTACTTC.

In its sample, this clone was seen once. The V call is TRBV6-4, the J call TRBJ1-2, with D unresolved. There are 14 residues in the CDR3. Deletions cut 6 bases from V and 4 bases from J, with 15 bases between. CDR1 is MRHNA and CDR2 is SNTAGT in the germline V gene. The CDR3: CASSPGGSPYGYTF. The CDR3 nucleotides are TGTGCCAGCAGCCCCGGCGGCAGCCCCTATGGCTACACCTTC.

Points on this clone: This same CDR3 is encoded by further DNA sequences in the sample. CDR3 DNA: TGTGCCACCAGTGACCCAAGCGGGAACACCGGGGAGCTGTTTTTT. The encoded protein is CATSDPSGNTGELFF. The chain links TRBV24-1 to TRBJ2-2, with a weak D call TRBD2 (5 bases). The CDR3 has 15 residues. CDR1 and CDR2 (germline): KGHDR, SFDVKD. V lost 4 bases and J lost 1, with 9 bases in between.